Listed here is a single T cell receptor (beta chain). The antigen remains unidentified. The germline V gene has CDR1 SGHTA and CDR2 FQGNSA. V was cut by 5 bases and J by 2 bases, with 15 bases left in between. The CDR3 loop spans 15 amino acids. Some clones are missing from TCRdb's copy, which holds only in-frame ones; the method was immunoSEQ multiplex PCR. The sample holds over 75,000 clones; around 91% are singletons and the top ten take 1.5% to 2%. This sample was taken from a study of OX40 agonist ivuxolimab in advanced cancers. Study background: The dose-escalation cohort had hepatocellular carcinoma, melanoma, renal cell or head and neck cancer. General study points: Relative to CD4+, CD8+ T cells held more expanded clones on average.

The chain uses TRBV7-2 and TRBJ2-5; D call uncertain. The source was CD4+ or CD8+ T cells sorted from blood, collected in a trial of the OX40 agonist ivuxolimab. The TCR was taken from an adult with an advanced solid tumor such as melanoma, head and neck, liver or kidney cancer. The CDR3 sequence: CASSPQVGRQETQYF. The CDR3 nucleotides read TGTGCCAGCAGCCCTCAAGTCGGGCGGCAAGAGACCCAGTACTTC. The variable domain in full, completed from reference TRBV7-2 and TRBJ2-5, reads GAGVSQSPSNKVTEKGKDVELRCDPISGHTALYWYRQSLGQGLEFLIYFQGNSAPDKSGLPSDRFSAERTGGSVSTLTIQRTQQEDSAVYLCASSPQVGRQETQYFGPGTRLLVL.